This T cell receptor (beta chain) was found in a study of blood T cell repertoires in COVID-19. Study-wide background: Collection of acute and convalescent COVID-19 samples took place in the United States, Italy and Spain.

Authors' methods: Estimation of nucleated cell counts was performed using reference gene primer amplification. Assay used: immunoSEQ multiplex PCR; TCRdb lists only in-frame clones, some missing. That table is the source of V, J and clone size, and D and trimming were worked out from the DNA. The sample lists approximately 100,000 clones, approximately 93% occurring once. The germline V gene has CDR1 GTSNPN and CDR2 SVGIG (reference sequence). CDR3 length: 13 amino acids. V gave up 3 bases and J gave up 4 bases, with 7 bases separating them. Specimen: peripheral blood. The chain joins TRBV30 to TRBJ1-6, with a tentative D call TRBD1 (5 bases). The source is a man aged 55 to 70 with acute or convalescent COVID-19. CDR3 region: CAWSGGYNSPLHF. CDR3 bases: TGTGCCTGGAGCGGGGGGTATAATTCACCCCTCCACTTT.